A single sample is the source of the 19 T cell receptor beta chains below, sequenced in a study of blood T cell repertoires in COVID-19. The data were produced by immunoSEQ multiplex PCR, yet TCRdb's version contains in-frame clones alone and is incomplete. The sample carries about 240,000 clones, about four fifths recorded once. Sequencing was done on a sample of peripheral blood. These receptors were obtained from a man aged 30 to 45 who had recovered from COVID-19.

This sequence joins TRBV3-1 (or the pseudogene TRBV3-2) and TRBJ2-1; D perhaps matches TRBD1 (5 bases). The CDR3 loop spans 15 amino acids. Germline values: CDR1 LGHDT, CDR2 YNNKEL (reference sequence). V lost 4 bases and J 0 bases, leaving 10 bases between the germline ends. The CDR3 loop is CASSRTQSSYNEQFF. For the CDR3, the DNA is TGTGCCAGCAGCCGGACACAAAGCTCCTACAATGAGCAGTTCTTC.

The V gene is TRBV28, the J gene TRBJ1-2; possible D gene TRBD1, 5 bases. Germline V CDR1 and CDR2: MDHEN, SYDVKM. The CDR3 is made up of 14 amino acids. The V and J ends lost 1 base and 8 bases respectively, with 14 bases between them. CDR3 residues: CASSLSQGSLGYTF. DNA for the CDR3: TGTGCCAGCAGTTTATCGCAGGGCAGCCTAGGCTACACCTTC.

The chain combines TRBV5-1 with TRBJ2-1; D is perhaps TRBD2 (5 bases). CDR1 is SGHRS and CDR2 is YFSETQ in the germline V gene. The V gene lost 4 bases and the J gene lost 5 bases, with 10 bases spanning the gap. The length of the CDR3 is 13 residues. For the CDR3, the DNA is TGCGCCAGCAGCCCCTGGCGGGACAATGAGCAGTTCTTC. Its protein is CASSPWRDNEQFF.

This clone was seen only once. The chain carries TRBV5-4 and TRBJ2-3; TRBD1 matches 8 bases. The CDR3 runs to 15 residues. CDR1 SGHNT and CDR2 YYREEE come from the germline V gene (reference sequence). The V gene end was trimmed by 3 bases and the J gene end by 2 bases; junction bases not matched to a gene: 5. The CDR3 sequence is CASSSGTGNTDTQYF. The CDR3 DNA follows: TGTGCCAGCAGCTCCGGGACAGGTAACACAGATACGCAGTATTTT. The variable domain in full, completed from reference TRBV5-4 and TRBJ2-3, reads ETGVTQSPTHLIKTRGQQVTLRCSSQSGHNTVSWYQQALGQGPQFIFQYYREEENGRGNFPPRFSGLQFPNYSSELNVNALELDDSALYLCASSSGTGNTDTQYFGPGTRLTVL.

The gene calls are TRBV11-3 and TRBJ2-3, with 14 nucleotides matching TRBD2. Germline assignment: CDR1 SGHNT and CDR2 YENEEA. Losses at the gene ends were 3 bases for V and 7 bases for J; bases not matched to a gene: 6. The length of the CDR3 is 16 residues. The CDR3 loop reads CASSLGTSGGSYTQYF. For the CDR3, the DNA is TGTGCCAGCAGCTTGGGGACTAGCGGGGGTTCATATACGCAGTATTTT.

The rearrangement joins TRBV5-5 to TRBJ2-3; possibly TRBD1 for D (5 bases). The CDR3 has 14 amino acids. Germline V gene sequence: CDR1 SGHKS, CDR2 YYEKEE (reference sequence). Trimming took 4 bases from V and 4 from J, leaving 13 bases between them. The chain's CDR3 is CASSIEGVPDTQYF. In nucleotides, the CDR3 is TGTGCCAGCAGCATCGAAGGGGTCCCAGATACGCAGTATTTT.

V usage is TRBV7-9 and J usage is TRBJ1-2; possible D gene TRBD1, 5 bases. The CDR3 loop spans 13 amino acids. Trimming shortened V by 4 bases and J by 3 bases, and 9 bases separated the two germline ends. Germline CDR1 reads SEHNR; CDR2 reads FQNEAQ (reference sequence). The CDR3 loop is CASSSDRDYGYTF. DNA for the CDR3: TGTGCCAGCAGCTCAGACAGAGACTATGGCTACACCTTC. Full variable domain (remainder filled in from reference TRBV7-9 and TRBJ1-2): DTGVSQNPRHKITKRGQNVTFRCDPISEHNRLYWYRQTLGQGPEFLTYFQNEAQLEKSRLLSDRFSAERPKGSFSTLEIQRTEQGDSAMYLCASSSDRDYGYTFGSGTRLTVV.

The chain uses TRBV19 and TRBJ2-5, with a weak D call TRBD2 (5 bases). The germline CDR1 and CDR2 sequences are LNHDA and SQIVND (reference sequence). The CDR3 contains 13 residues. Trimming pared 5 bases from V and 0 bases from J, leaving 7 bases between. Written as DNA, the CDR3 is TGTGCCAGTAGTCTGCGGGACCAAGAGACCCAGTACTTC. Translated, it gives CASSLRDQETQYF.

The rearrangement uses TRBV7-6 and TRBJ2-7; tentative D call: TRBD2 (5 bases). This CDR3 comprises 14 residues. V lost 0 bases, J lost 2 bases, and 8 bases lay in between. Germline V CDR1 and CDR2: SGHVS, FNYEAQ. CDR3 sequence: CASSLAPGAYEQYF. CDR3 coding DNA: TGTGCCAGCAGCTTAGCCCCCGGGGCCTACGAGCAGTACTTC.

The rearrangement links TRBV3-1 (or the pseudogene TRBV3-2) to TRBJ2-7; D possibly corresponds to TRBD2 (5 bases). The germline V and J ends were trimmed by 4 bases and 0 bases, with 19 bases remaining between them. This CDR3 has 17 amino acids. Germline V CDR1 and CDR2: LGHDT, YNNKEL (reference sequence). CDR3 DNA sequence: TGTGCCAGCAGCCCTAAACTAGTCTTCTACCGCTCCTACGAGCAGTACTTC. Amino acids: CASSPKLVFYRSYEQYF.

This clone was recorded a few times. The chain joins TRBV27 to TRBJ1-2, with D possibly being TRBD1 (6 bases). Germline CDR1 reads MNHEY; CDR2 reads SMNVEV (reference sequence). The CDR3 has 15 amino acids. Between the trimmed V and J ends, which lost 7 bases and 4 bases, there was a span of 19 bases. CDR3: CASTHSADRLYGYTF. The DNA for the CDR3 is TGTGCCAGCACCCATAGCGCCGACAGGCTCTATGGCTACACCTTC.

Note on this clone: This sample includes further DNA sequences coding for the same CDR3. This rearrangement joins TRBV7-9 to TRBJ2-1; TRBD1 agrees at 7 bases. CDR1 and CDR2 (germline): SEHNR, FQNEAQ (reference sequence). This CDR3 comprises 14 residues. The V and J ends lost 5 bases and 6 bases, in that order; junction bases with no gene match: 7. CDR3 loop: CASSLRTGPNEQFF. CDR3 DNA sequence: TGTGCCAGCAGCCTACGGACAGGTCCCAATGAGCAGTTCTTC.

The CDR3: CSVTTGGGVQTQYF. DNA for the CDR3: TGCAGCGTGACCACAGGGGGCGGGGTGCAGACCCAGTACTTC. The rearrangement links TRBV29-1 to TRBJ2-5, with 9 bases that match TRBD1. V gave up 6 bases and J gave up 6 bases; unmatched junction bases: 11. This CDR3 comprises 14 residues. Germline assignment: CDR1 SQVTM and CDR2 ANQGSEA.

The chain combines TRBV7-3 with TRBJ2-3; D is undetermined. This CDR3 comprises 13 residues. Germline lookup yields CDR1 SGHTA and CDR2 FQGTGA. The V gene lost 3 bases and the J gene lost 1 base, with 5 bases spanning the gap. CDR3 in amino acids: CASSFSGTDTQYF. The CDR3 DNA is TGTGCCAGCAGCTTCTCGGGCACAGATACGCAGTATTTT.

CDR3: CASSRTGPGREQYV. Here the CDR3 DNA reads TGTGCCAGCAGTAGGACAGGACCGGGGAGGGAGCAGTACGTC. The chain links TRBV6-5 to TRBJ2-7; perhaps TRBD1 as D (7 bases). Per germline, CDR1 MNHEY and CDR2 SVGAGI. Trimming left V 5 bases short and J 7 bases short, with 18 bases between. The CDR3 is 14 residues long.

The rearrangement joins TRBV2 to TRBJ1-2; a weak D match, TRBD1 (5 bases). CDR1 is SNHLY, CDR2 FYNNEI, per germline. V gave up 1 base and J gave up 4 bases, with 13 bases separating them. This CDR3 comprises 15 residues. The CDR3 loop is CASSEEQGLGYGYTF. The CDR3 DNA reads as TGTGCCAGCAGTGAAGAGCAGGGTCTGGGCTATGGCTACACCTTC.

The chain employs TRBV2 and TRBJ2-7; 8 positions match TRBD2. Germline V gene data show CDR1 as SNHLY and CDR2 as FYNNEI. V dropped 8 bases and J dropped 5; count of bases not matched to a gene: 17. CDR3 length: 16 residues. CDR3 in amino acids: CASRAREGRVSHEQYF. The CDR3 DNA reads TGTGCCAGCCGAGCCCGGGAGGGTCGAGTTTCGCACGAGCAGTACTTC.

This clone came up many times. CDR3 bases: TGCGCCAGCAGCTTGGCGTCTAGCGGGGGACAATACAATGAGCAGTTCTTC. It codes for CASSLASSGGQYNEQFF. The genes are TRBV5-1 and TRBJ2-1; 10 bases fit TRBD2. Germline V gene sequence: CDR1 SGHRS, CDR2 YFSETQ. The CDR3 consists of 17 residues. V shed 0 bases, J shed 4 bases, and the junction held 7 bases outside the gene matches.

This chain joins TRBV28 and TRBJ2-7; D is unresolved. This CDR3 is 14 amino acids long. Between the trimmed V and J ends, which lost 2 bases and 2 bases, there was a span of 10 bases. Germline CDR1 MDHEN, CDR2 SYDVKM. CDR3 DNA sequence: TGTGCCAGCAGTTTACGCCGGAGAACCTACGAGCAGTACTTC. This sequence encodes CASSLRRRTYEQYF.